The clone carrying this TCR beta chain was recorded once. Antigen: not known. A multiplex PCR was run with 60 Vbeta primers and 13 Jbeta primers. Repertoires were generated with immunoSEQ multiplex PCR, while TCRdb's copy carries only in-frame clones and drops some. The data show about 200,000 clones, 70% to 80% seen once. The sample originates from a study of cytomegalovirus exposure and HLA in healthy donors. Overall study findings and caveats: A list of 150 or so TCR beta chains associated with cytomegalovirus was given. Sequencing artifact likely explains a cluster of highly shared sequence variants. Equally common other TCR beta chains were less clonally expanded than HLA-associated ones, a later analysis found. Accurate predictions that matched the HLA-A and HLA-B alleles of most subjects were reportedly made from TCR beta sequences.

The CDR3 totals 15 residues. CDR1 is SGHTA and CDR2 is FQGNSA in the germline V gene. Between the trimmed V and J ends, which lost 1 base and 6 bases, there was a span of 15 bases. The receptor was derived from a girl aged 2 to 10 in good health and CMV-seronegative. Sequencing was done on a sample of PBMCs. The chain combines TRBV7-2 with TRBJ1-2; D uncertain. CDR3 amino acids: CASSLGGIRLHGYTF. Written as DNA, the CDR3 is TGTGCCAGCAGCTTAGGAGGGATCCGGTTACATGGCTACACCTTC.